The rows below give T cell receptor beta chains drawn from one sample of a study of blood T cell repertoires in COVID-19. Clones were read by immunoSEQ multiplex PCR, and TCRdb kept only the in-frame ones, dropping some. The sample includes fewer than 65,000 clones, approximately 87% of them seen just once. What was sequenced was peripheral blood. These receptors originate from a man aged 55 to 70 with acute or convalescent COVID-19. CDR3s include the opening cysteine and the closing phenylalanine or tryptophan. The D gene is left open where the match is weak. Rows may omit the clone size; those that give it use once, few, many or a size class.

j_gene,v_gene,abundance,d_gene,CDR3aa,CDR3nt
TRBJ2-5,TRBV29-1,once,TRBD1,CSVVSGGQETQYF,TGCAGCGTTGTTTCAGGGGGCCAAGAGACCCAGTACTTC
TRBJ1-2,TRBV28,NA,TRBD1,CASSLSYRGHNYGYTF,TGTGCCAGCAGTTTATCCTACAGGGGGCATAACTATGGCTACACCTTC
TRBJ1-1,TRBV6-2/TRBV6-3,NA,NA,CASSYRGKGTSRHGEAFF,TGTGCCAGCAGTTATAGGGGAAAGGGGACTAGTAGACATGGTGAAGCTTTCTTT
TRBJ2-1,TRBV4-3,NA,TRBD2,CASSQGLAGYNEQFF,TGCGCCAGCAGCCAAGGGCTAGCGGGTTACAATGAGCAGTTCTTC
TRBJ2-7,TRBV3-1/TRBV3-2,NA,TRBD1,CASSQATGATYEQYF,TGTGCCAGCAGCCAAGCTACAGGGGCAACGTACGAGCAGTACTTC
TRBJ1-2,TRBV10-3,NA,TRBD1,CAISLGQGSYGYTF,TGTGCCATCAGTCTAGGACAGGGGAGCTATGGCTACACCTTC
TRBJ2-1,TRBV14,NA,TRBD2,CASSQDGGGINEQFF,TGTGCCAGCAGCCAAGATGGCGGGGGGATAAATGAGCAGTTCTTC
TRBJ1-1,TRBV19,NA,TRBD1,CASSKQGLAEAFF,TGTGCCAGTAGTAAACAGGGGCTGGCTGAAGCTTTCTTT
TRBJ1-1,TRBV29-1,NA,NA,CSVEGIGGMNTEAFF,TGCAGCGTTGAAGGGATAGGAGGGATGAACACTGAAGCTTTCTTT
TRBJ2-2,TRBV5-4,NA,NA,CASSLGQGPTGELFF,TGTGCCAGCAGCTTAGGTCAGGGTCCCACCGGGGAGCTGTTTTTT
TRBJ1-3,TRBV9,NA,NA,CASSVDPRATGGNTIYF,TGTGCCAGCAGCGTAGACCCTCGAGCGACTGGTGGAAACACCATATATTTT
TRBJ2-4,TRBV10-3,NA,NA,CAISESTGSTKNIQYF,TGTGCCATCAGTGAGTCAACAGGGTCCACCAAAAACATTCAGTACTTC
TRBJ2-2,TRBV3-1/TRBV3-2,few,TRBD2,CASSQDWSGAAGELFF,TGTGCCAGCAGCCAAGATTGGAGCGGGGCGGCCGGGGAGCTGTTTTTT
TRBJ2-1,TRBV18,NA,TRBD1,CASSFDRGQEQFF,TGTGCCAGCTCGTTTGACAGGGGGCAAGAACAGTTCTTC
TRBJ2-3,TRBV30,NA,NA,CAWSQGSGSTDTQYF,TGTGCCTGGAGTCAAGGCAGCGGGAGCACAGATACGCAGTATTTT
TRBJ1-2,TRBV11-2,NA,TRBD1,CASSLTGEAYGYTF,TGTGCCAGCAGCTTAACAGGGGAGGCGTATGGCTACACCTTC
TRBJ1-5,TRBV4-3,NA,NA,CASSQDLGLLSQPQHF,TGCGCCAGCAGCCAAGATCTGGGGCTTTTGTCTCAGCCCCAGCATTTT
TRBJ1-2,TRBV2,NA,TRBD1,CASSAGTAPYGYTF,TGTGCCAGCAGCGCTGGGACAGCTCCCTATGGCTACACCTTC
TRBJ1-2,TRBV11-2,NA,TRBD1,CASSLVGQGANYGYTF,TGTGCCAGCAGCTTAGTGGGACAGGGGGCTAACTATGGCTACACCTTC
TRBJ2-3,TRBV5-1,NA,TRBD2,CASSLAGAGGVGDTQYF,TGCGCCAGCAGCTTGGCCGGGGCGGGGGGCGTGGGAGATACGCAGTATTTT
TRBJ1-5,TRBV6-5,NA,TRBD1,CASSLTGDNQPQHF,TGTGCCAGCAGTCTGACAGGGGACAATCAGCCCCAGCATTTT
TRBJ1-1,TRBV19,once,NA,CASSMGLVRGSNTEAFF,TGTGCCAGTAGTATGGGCCTCGTACGGGGATCGAACACTGAAGCTTTCTTT
TRBJ1-1,TRBV11-2,NA,TRBD1,CASIPGQMNTEAFF,TGTGCCAGCATCCCGGGACAGATGAACACTGAAGCTTTCTTT
TRBJ1-2,TRBV18,few,NA,CASSPEQGGSAYGYTF,TGTGCCAGCTCACCCGAACAAGGGGGATCGGCCTATGGCTACACCTTC
TRBJ1-4,TRBV7-2,NA,TRBD1,CASSSQQGSGEKLFF,TGTGCCAGCAGCTCCCAACAGGGGTCGGGTGAAAAACTGTTTTTT
TRBJ2-5,TRBV7-2,NA,NA,CASSLEAGRETQYF,TGTGCCAGCAGCTTAGAAGCAGGTCGAGAGACCCAGTACTTC
TRBJ1-5,TRBV10-3,NA,NA,CAISESIQSNQPQHF,TGTGCCATCAGTGAGTCAATACAAAGCAATCAGCCCCAGCATTTT
TRBJ1-2,TRBV4-2,NA,NA,CASSQVSGPGDGYTF,TGTGCCAGCAGCCAAGTATCCGGCCCGGGGGATGGCTACACCTTC
TRBJ2-7,TRBV9,NA,NA,CASSSLSDEQYF,TGTGCCAGCAGCTCCCTTTCTGACGAGCAGTACTTC